This TCR beta chain was recorded in a study of cytotoxic CD8 clonotypes in ibrutinib-treated CLL. Germline V gene lookup returns CDR1 SGHAT and CDR2 FQDESV (reference sequence). The CDR3 runs 16 residues. The V gene end was trimmed by 2 bases and the J gene end by 1 base; junction bases not matched to a gene: 7. TCRdb's table, derived via immunoSEQ multiplex PCR, lists solely in-frame clones and lacks some. In the table there are hundreds of thousands of clones, 79% of which are singletons. The source was PBMCs, collected after 12 months of ibrutinib treatment. The chain carries TRBV11-1 and TRBJ2-7; 8 bases are a match to TRBD2. This receptor was obtained from a human donor with chronic lymphocytic leukemia. The CDR3 here is CASSLSASGPSYEQYF. DNA of the CDR3: TGTGCCAGCAGCTTATCGGCTAGCGGGCCGTCCTACGAGCAGTACTTC.